What follows are 23 T cell receptor beta chains derived from one specimen sequenced in a study of blood T cell repertoires in COVID-19. Libraries were prepared by immunoSEQ multiplex PCR; TCRdb keeps only in-frame clonotypes and omits some of them. The sample records roughly 190,000 clones, roughly 80% being singletons. Specimen: peripheral blood. The receptors were sampled from a woman aged 50 to 60 with acute or convalescent COVID-19.

This sequence joins TRBV25-1 and TRBJ2-3, with 7 bases aligning to TRBD1. V was clipped by 10 bases and J by 2 bases; unmatched bases: 6. Germline loops: CDR1 MGHDK, CDR2 SYGVNS. The CDR3 covers 13 residues. The CDR3 region has the DNA TGTGCCACCGGGGACAGCTTCACAGATACGCAGTATTTT. Translation: CATGDSFTDTQYF.

The chain employs TRBV27 and TRBJ1-4; 8 bases fit TRBD1. CDR1 and CDR2 from the germline V gene are MNHEY and SMNVEV (reference sequence). This CDR3 region has 14 residues. V lost 6 bases to trimming and J lost 4 bases; unmatched junction nucleotides: 4. The CDR3 DNA follows: TGTGCCAGCAGGCGGACAGGGTATAATGAAAAACTGTTTTTT. This sequence encodes CASRRTGYNEKLFF.

The genes are TRBV5-1 and TRBJ2-1, with TRBD2 matching over 8 bases. The V and J ends lost 5 bases and 0 bases, in that order; junction bases with no gene match: 10. This CDR3 is built from 17 residues. Germline V gives CDR1 SGHRS, CDR2 YFSETQ. CDR3 in DNA: TGCGCCAGCAGAGGGACGAGCGGGGGAGGCTCCTACAATGAGCAGTTCTTC. This encodes CASRGTSGGGSYNEQFF.

This chain uses TRBV4-3 with TRBJ2-1, with TRBD2 identical over 11 bases. Germline trimming cut 6 bases from V and 2 bases from J; bases unmatched to any gene: 3. Germline V CDR1 and CDR2: LGHNA, YSLEER. The CDR3 loop spans 15 amino acids. CDR3 sequence reads: CASREGLAAYNEQFF. The CDR3 coding sequence is TGCGCCAGCAGGGAGGGACTAGCGGCCTACAATGAGCAGTTCTTC.

The V gene is TRBV27, the J gene TRBJ1-5; perhaps TRBD1 as D (6 bases). This CDR3 has 12 amino acids. V was trimmed by 6 bases and J by 4 bases, leaving 7 bases between them. Germline V CDR1 and CDR2: MNHEY, SMNVEV (reference sequence). CDR3 sequence reads: CASRRGNQPQHF. For the CDR3, the DNA is TGTGCCAGCAGAAGGGGGAATCAGCCCCAGCATTTT.

The chain carries TRBV7-2 and TRBJ2-7; D is unresolved. Germline CDR1 and CDR2: SGHTA and FQGNSA. CDR3 length equals 13 residues. V was shortened by 1 base and J by 4 bases, with 8 bases between the two germline ends. The CDR3: CASSLEPGYEQYF. The DNA of the CDR3 is TGTGCCAGCAGCTTAGAGCCCGGGTACGAGCAGTACTTC.

Remarks on this clone: Mismatch with germline at one junction end may stem from a read error. Other DNA sequences in the same sample also yield this CDR3. The chain carries TRBV18 and TRBJ2-2, with D perhaps matching TRBD2 (6 bases). The CDR3 runs 14 residues. Looked up from germline, CDR1 is KGHSH and CDR2 is LQKENI. The CDR3 region has the DNA TGTGCCAGCTCACCGGGACTTAACACCGGGGAACTGTTTTTT. Translation: CASSPGLNTGELFF.

The CDR3 DNA is TGTGCCAGCAGCTTCATACAGGGCGAGACCCAGTACTTC. Translating gives CASSFIQGETQYF. The V call is TRBV7-6, the J call TRBJ2-5; D is possibly TRBD1 (6 bases). V gave up 3 bases and J gave up 5 bases, with 10 bases separating them. CDR1 and CDR2 (germline): SGHVS, FNYEAQ. The CDR3 runs 13 residues.

This chain connects TRBV6-5 to TRBJ2-3; the match to TRBD2 covers 12 bases. The germline CDR1 and CDR2 sequences are MNHEY and SVGAGI. CDR3 length: 14 residues. After removal of 2 bases from V and 10 bases from J, the junction contained 4 bases not matched to a gene. CDR3 in DNA: TGTGCCAGCAGTTACGCTAGCGGGGGGGATGCGCAGTATTTT. This gives the protein CASSYASGGDAQYF.

In this sample, this clone turned up a few times. The chain links TRBV6-6 to TRBJ2-5, with 7 bases fitting TRBD1. Trimming cost V 5 bases and J 1 base; bases outside gene matches: 13. Per the germline V gene, CDR1 is MNHNY and CDR2 is SVGAGI (reference sequence). The CDR3 spans 17 residues. CDR3 bases: TGTGCCAGCAGTCGAACCCCGTGGTACAGGGGCCAAGAGACCCAGTACTTC. It codes for CASSRTPWYRGQETQYF.

The chain employs TRBV2 and TRBJ2-3, with 10 bases that match TRBD2. V shed 8 bases and J 8 bases; nucleotides not matched to a gene: 25. Germline CDR1 SNHLY, CDR2 FYNNEI. CDR3 length equals 19 residues. The CDR3 nucleotides read TGTGCCAGCTCACAAGAGGGGACATCAGCGGGAGGGCCAAGAGGTACGCAGTATTTT. Translated: CASSQEGTSAGGPRGTQYF. Looking up the rest from reference TRBV2 and TRBJ2-3 gives the full variable domain: EPEVTQTPSHQVTQMGQEVILRCVPISNHLYFYWYRQILGQKVEFLVSFYNNEISEKSEIFDDQFSVERPDGSNFTLKIRSTKLEDSAMYFCASSQEGTSAGGPRGTQYFGPGTRLTVL.

This clone was seen just once. The chain carries TRBV29-1 and TRBJ1-2; the match to TRBD1 covers 7 bases. The CDR3 totals 14 residues. V gave up 6 bases and J gave up 4 bases; unmatched junction bases: 11. Germline CDR1 and CDR2: SQVTM and ANQGSEA. DNA for the CDR3: TGCAGCGTCCGACCCCAGGGGGTGGGCTATGGCTACACCTTC. As protein: CSVRPQGVGYGYTF.

The chain carries TRBV27 and TRBJ2-1; weak D call: TRBD2 (6 bases). Trimming took 4 bases from V and 0 from J, leaving 7 bases between them. The CDR3 loop spans 14 amino acids. Per germline, CDR1 MNHEY and CDR2 SMNVEV (reference sequence). The CDR3 protein is CASSYGSSYNEQFF. The CDR3 DNA reads as TGTGCCAGCAGTTACGGGAGCTCCTACAATGAGCAGTTCTTC.

This chain joins TRBV6-6 and TRBJ1-2; no definite D call. The germline CDR1 and CDR2 sequences are MNHNY and SVGAGI (reference sequence). V was cut by 5 bases and J by 13 bases, with 14 bases left in between. The CDR3 sequence is 11 residues long. As DNA, the CDR3 is TGTGCCAGCAGTACCCCCTATGCACCCACCTTC. Amino acid sequence: CASSTPYAPTF.

V usage is TRBV20-1 and J usage is TRBJ1-5; D is undetermined. The CDR3 length is 11 residues. Germline CDR1 and CDR2: DFQATT and SNEGSKA (reference sequence). V dropped 2 bases and J dropped 11 bases, with 10 bases sitting between them. CDR3 DNA: TGCAGTGCTAGACGAGCCGGGACCCAGCATTTT. Protein sequence: CSARRAGTQHF.

The chain has TRBV5-1 and TRBJ1-4; D gene uncertain. Trimming pared 1 base from V and 8 bases from J, leaving 9 bases between. The V gene's germline CDR1 is SGHRS and CDR2 YFSETQ. This CDR3 region has 13 residues. The CDR3 loop reads CASSLQMGEKLFF. Written as DNA, the CDR3 is TGCGCCAGCAGCTTGCAGATGGGCGAAAAACTGTTTTTT.

This clone has only a few counts. The V and J genes are TRBV5-6 and TRBJ2-7; 8 bases fit TRBD2. From germline, CDR1 is SGHDT and CDR2 YYEEEE. The CDR3 runs to 16 residues. The V gene end was trimmed by 0 bases and the J gene end by 3 bases; junction bases not matched to a gene: 8. DNA of the CDR3: TGTGCCAGCAGCTTGGAAGGTGCGGGGGGCTACTACGAGCAGTACTTC. Translating it yields CASSLEGAGGYYEQYF.

There are a few counts of this clone. The chain has TRBV11-3 and TRBJ2-1; tentative D call: TRBD2 (5 bases). V lost 3 bases, J lost 7 bases, and 7 bases lay in between. CDR1 is SGHNT and CDR2 is YENEEA in the germline V gene. The CDR3 runs 12 residues. The CDR3 here is CASSFSGNEQFF. CDR3 nucleotide sequence: TGTGCCAGCAGCTTTTCGGGGAATGAGCAGTTCTTC.

The genes are TRBV6-1 and TRBJ1-3; no definite D call. Germline CDR1 and CDR2: MNHNS and SASEGT. The germline V and J ends were trimmed by 2 bases and 7 bases, with 15 bases remaining between them. The CDR3 extends over 15 amino acids. The CDR3 DNA reads as TGTGCCAGCAGTGAACTCCGAGGCGACTGGAACACCATATATTTT. Its translation is CASSELRGDWNTIYF.

The V call is TRBV3-1 (or the pseudogene TRBV3-2), the J call TRBJ1-1; D perhaps matches TRBD1 (6 bases). V was shortened by 6 bases and J by 8 bases, with 13 bases between the two germline ends. CDR1 and CDR2 from the germline V gene are LGHDT and YNNKEL (reference sequence). The CDR3 loop spans 12 amino acids. The CDR3 bases are TGTGCCAGCAGTCGGGGGGCCTGGGAAGCTTTCTTT. It codes for CASSRGAWEAFF.

The chain couples TRBV20-1 to TRBJ2-7; possible D gene TRBD2, 6 bases. This CDR3 region has 11 residues. V was trimmed by 3 bases and J by 4 bases, leaving 7 bases between them. The germline gives CDR1 DFQATT, CDR2 SNEGSKA (reference sequence). The CDR3 nucleotides read TGCAGTGCTAGCGGAGGGTACGAGCAGTACTTC. Translated: CSASGGYEQYF.

This clone appeared a single time. CDR3 nucleotides: TGTGCCAGCAGGCGGACGGGGGGCGAGGGCACCGGGGAGCTGTTTTTT. Protein sequence: CASRRTGGEGTGELFF. The V and J genes are TRBV11-2 and TRBJ2-2; perhaps TRBD2 as D (7 bases). V was pared by 6 bases and J by 4 bases, with 18 bases between. In germline, CDR1 is SGHAT, CDR2 FQNNGV. The CDR3 has 16 residues.

This clone appeared a single time. The gene calls are TRBV27 and TRBJ1-1; D not resolved. V was trimmed by 6 bases and J by 0 bases, leaving 11 bases between them. There are 14 residues in the CDR3. Germline V gives CDR1 MNHEY, CDR2 SMNVEV (reference sequence). The CDR3 reads CASRAYLMNTEAFF. The CDR3 DNA sequence: TGTGCCAGCAGGGCTTACCTTATGAACACTGAAGCTTTCTTT.